Listed here are 31 T cell receptor beta chains from one sample, sequenced in a study of T cell responses to AZD1222 COVID-19 vaccine (dated by TCRdb to the early 2020s). To prepare the library, the immunoSEQ multiplex PCR assay was applied. In its TCRdb copy, this immuneACCESS table keeps in-frame sequences only and misses some clones. Where compared with another copy, unresolved V genes explain less than half of these, and the others have no known cause. This sample has approximately 72,000 clones in its table, and 80% to 90% of those were observed once. About 28% of the sample is held by the ten biggest clonotypes. This specimen's time point label, interpreted: about 28 days (+/-7) after the second vaccine dose. The material was peripheral blood, obtained 28 days after the second AZD1222 dose. The source is an adult who received the AZD1222 COVID-19 vaccine.

The chain recombines TRBV4-1 with TRBJ2-2; 10 bases are a match to TRBD2. CDR1 is MGHRA, CDR2 YSYEKL, per germline. This CDR3 has 18 amino acids. Trimming at V came to 4 bases and at J to 6 bases, leaving 14 bases not matched to a gene. DNA of the CDR3: TGCGCCAGCAGCCGTAACATAGCGGGAGGACCAGAGGCCGGGGAGCTGTTTTTT. Protein sequence: CASSRNIAGGPEAGELFF.

V usage is TRBV7-2 and J usage is TRBJ1-4; D gene unclear. The CDR3 has 14 residues. Trimming removed 8 bases at V and 1 base at J, with 11 bases between. Germline values: CDR1 SGHTA, CDR2 FQGNSA. CDR3 residues: CASSVGVTNEKLFF. CDR3 DNA sequence: TGTGCCAGCTCCGTCGGGGTAACTAATGAAAAACTGTTTTTT.

The chain couples TRBV3-1 (or the pseudogene TRBV3-2) to TRBJ2-7; TRBD2 matches 11 bases. Looked up from germline, CDR1 is LGHDT and CDR2 is YNNKEL (reference sequence). J lost 2 bases, V lost 6 bases, and 6 bases had no gene match. The CDR3 contains 15 residues. CDR3 amino acids: CASSKGLAGTYEQYF. CDR3 sequence (DNA): TGTGCCAGCAGTAAAGGACTAGCGGGCACCTACGAGCAGTACTTC.

This chain uses TRBV6-5 with TRBJ1-1; TRBD1 might be the D (5 bases). The germline V gene encodes CDR1 MNHEY and CDR2 SVGAGI. Trimming took 4 bases from V and 4 from J, leaving 13 bases between them. The CDR3 consists of 14 residues. The CDR3 is CASSLGEGGTEAFF. The CDR3, as DNA: TGTGCCAGCAGTTTGGGGGAGGGTGGCACTGAAGCTTTCTTT.

This clone showed up just a few times. This sequence joins TRBV11-2 and TRBJ1-1, with TRBD1 matching 9 bases. Germline CDR1 reads SGHAT; CDR2 reads FQNNGV. CDR3 size: 14 residues. The V segment lost 5 bases and the J segment 4 bases; nucleotides outside the gene matches: 5. In DNA, the CDR3 is TGTGCCAGCAGCCTACAGACAGGGGGCACTGAAGCTTTCTTT. Translation gives CASSLQTGGTEAFF. The entire variable domain, with the rest obtained from reference TRBV11-2 and TRBJ1-1, is as follows: EAGVAQSPRYKIIEKRQSVAFWCNPISGHATLYWYQQILGQGPKLLIQFQNNGVVDDSQLPKDRFSAERLKGVDSTLKIQPAKLEDSAVYLCASSLQTGGTEAFFGQGTRLTVV.

The table lists this clone with a count of one. V gene TRBV4-3 combines with J gene TRBJ1-5; D ambiguous. Germline V CDR1 and CDR2: LGHNA, YSLEER. There are 14 residues in the CDR3. V lost 0 bases and J lost 4, with 7 bases in between. CDR3 DNA sequence: TGCGCCAGCAGCCAAGACCCCACAAATCAGCCCCAGCATTTT. Amino acid sequence: CASSQDPTNQPQHF.

The chain employs TRBV3-1 (or the pseudogene TRBV3-2) and TRBJ2-7, with a weak D call TRBD2 (6 bases). Germline values: CDR1 LGHDT, CDR2 YNNKEL (reference sequence). Trimming stripped 3 bases from V and 4 bases from J, with 13 bases between. CDR3 length: 14 amino acids. CDR3 residues: CASSQGLREYEQYF. CDR3 nucleotides: TGTGCCAGCAGCCAGGGACTCAGGGAGTACGAGCAGTACTTC.

Points on this clone: A read error is likely, as this CDR3 ends without the conserved phenylalanine or tryptophan. The chain is built from TRBV30 and TRBJ1-6, with a tentative D call TRBD1 (6 bases). Trimming cost V 1 base and J 8 bases, with 12 bases left between them. The V gene's germline CDR1 is GTSNPN and CDR2 SVGIG (reference sequence). The CDR3 extends over 14 amino acids. The CDR3 DNA reads TGTGCCTGGAGTGATGTACAGGGTTATTCACCCCTCCACCTT. Protein: CAWSDVQGYSPLHL.

The chain couples TRBV7-2 to TRBJ1-5, with a tentative D call TRBD1 (5 bases). The CDR3 consists of 17 residues. Germline CDR1 and CDR2: SGHTA and FQGNSA. The germline V and J ends were trimmed by 0 bases and 1 base, with 13 bases remaining between them. The CDR3 protein is CASSLAIDSSSNQPQHF. CDR3 DNA sequence: TGTGCCAGCAGCTTAGCGATAGACAGCTCGAGCAATCAGCCCCAGCATTTT.

This sequence joins TRBV14 and TRBJ1-4, with TRBD1 matching over 9 bases. With 4 bases clipped from V and 7 bases from J, the junction kept 7 bases outside the gene matches. Germline V gives CDR1 SGHDN, CDR2 FVKESK. The length of the CDR3 is 15 residues. The CDR3 coding sequence is TGTGCCAGCAGCCCACCGTGGACAGGGGTTGAAAAACTGTTTTTT. Translating gives CASSPPWTGVEKLFF. Combining the CDR3 with reference TRBV14 and TRBJ1-4 gives the whole variable domain EAGVTQFPSHSVIEKGQTVTLRCDPISGHDNLYWYRRVMGKEIKFLLHFVKESKQDESGMPNNRFLAERTGGTYSTLKVQPAELEDSGVYFCASSPPWTGVEKLFFGSGTQLSVL.

The V and J genes are TRBV11-2 and TRBJ2-1, with TRBD2 matching over 11 bases. From germline, CDR1 is SGHAT and CDR2 FQNNGV. The length of the CDR3 is 16 residues. Germline trimming cut 7 bases from V and 2 bases from J; bases unmatched to any gene: 7. CDR3 region: CASTHYSGRAYNEQFF. CDR3 coding DNA: TGTGCCAGCACCCACTATAGCGGGAGGGCCTACAATGAGCAGTTCTTC.

This clone was seen a single time. The genes are TRBV5-1 and TRBJ2-5; TRBD2 matches at 13 bases. Germline-derived CDR1 and CDR2 are SGHRS and YFSETQ. This CDR3 is 19 amino acids long. Trimming cost V 2 bases and J 2 bases; bases outside gene matches: 12. The CDR3 nucleotides are TGCGCCAGCAGCTTCGGACTAGCGGGAGACCTACAGAAACAAGAGACCCAGTACTTC. Residues: CASSFGLAGDLQKQETQYF.

The chain is built from TRBV19 and TRBJ1-4, with TRBD1 matching over 7 bases. After removal of 6 bases from V and 8 bases from J, the junction contained 9 bases not matched to a gene. The germline gives CDR1 LNHDA, CDR2 SQIVND (reference sequence). The CDR3 totals 14 residues. The CDR3 is CASSPSPGGEKLFF. CDR3 coding DNA: TGTGCCAGTAGCCCCTCCCCAGGGGGGGAAAAACTGTTTTTT.

In DNA, the CDR3 is TGTGCCAGCGAGAGGGGACAGGGGAATCAGCCCCAGCATTTT. Its protein is CASERGQGNQPQHF. The chain combines TRBV2 with TRBJ1-5, with TRBD1 matching over 10 bases. The CDR3 covers 14 residues. The germline V gene encodes CDR1 SNHLY and CDR2 FYNNEI. V dropped 8 bases and J dropped 4; count of bases not matched to a gene: 5.

The chain combines TRBV19 with TRBJ2-7; no definite D call. The germline V and J ends were trimmed by 8 bases and 5 bases, with 13 bases remaining between them. Germline CDR1 is LNHDA and CDR2 is SQIVND (reference sequence). The CDR3 loop spans 12 amino acids. CDR3 nucleotides: TGTGCCAGTGGAAGGGAAGGGCACGAGCAGTACTTC. Translating gives CASGREGHEQYF.

This sequence joins TRBV6-4 and TRBJ1-2; 7 positions match TRBD1. The germline CDR1 and CDR2 sequences are MRHNA and SNTAGT. V was pared by 4 bases and J by 6 bases, with 5 bases of the junction left unmatched. The CDR3 has 13 amino acids. The DNA of the CDR3 is TGTGCCAGCAGTGCCCAACAGGGGAATGGCTACACCTTC. This translates into CASSAQQGNGYTF.

In its sample, this clone was seen a few times. The genes are TRBV18 and TRBJ2-1, with no clear D. The germline V and J ends were trimmed by 5 bases and 5 bases, with 7 bases remaining between them. The CDR3 is 12 residues long. CDR1 is KGHSH and CDR2 is LQKENI in the germline V gene. This chain's CDR3 is CASSSPHNEQFF. CDR3 nucleotides: TGTGCCAGCTCATCCCCGCACAATGAGCAGTTCTTC.

V and J are TRBV9 and TRBJ1-2; 8 positions agree with TRBD1. CDR1 is SGDLS and CDR2 is YYNGEE in the germline V gene. The ends lost 7 bases at V and 4 bases at J; junction bases unmatched: 12. The CDR3 runs to 15 residues. CDR3 in amino acids: CASSLQDRAVYGYTF. The CDR3 DNA sequence: TGTGCCAGCTCTCTTCAGGACAGGGCAGTCTATGGCTACACCTTC.

This clone was picked up one time. The J gene is TRBJ2-7, the V gene TRBV27; D is ambiguous. CDR3 length: 14 residues. The germline gives CDR1 MNHEY, CDR2 SMNVEV (reference sequence). The V end lost 5 bases, the J end lost 4 bases, and 15 bases lay between the germline ends. CDR3 in DNA: TGTGCCAGCAGTCCTCGATTACCCTCTTACGAGCAGTACTTC. Its translation: CASSPRLPSYEQYF.

The V gene is TRBV11-2, the J gene TRBJ2-5; no firm D call. The V end lost 7 bases, the J end lost 1 base, and 13 bases lay between the germline ends. The CDR3 totals 14 residues. Germline CDR1 and CDR2: SGHAT and FQNNGV. CDR3 amino acids: CASTPGQVQETQYF. The CDR3, as DNA: TGTGCCAGCACCCCGGGCCAAGTCCAAGAGACCCAGTACTTC.

This chain connects TRBV5-1 to TRBJ2-1, with 9 bases fitting TRBD2. With 5 bases clipped from V and 3 bases from J, the junction kept 3 bases outside the gene matches. The CDR3 is 14 amino acids. Germline CDR1 SGHRS, CDR2 YFSETQ. The CDR3 spells CASRLTSGYNEQFF. In DNA, the CDR3 is TGCGCCAGCAGGTTGACTAGCGGCTACAATGAGCAGTTCTTC.

V and J are TRBV12-3 or TRBV12-4 and TRBJ1-5; D is undetermined. The germline V and J ends were trimmed by 10 bases and 4 bases, with 11 bases remaining between them. This CDR3 is 12 amino acids long. The CDR3 DNA sequence: TGTGCCACCATGACCAGGAATCAGCCCCAGCATTTT. Protein sequence: CATMTRNQPQHF.

The chain joins TRBV5-1 to TRBJ1-2; D unresolved. Trimming took 0 bases from V and 4 from J, leaving 7 bases between them. Germline CDR1 SGHRS, CDR2 YFSETQ. The CDR3 is made up of 13 amino acids. The chain's CDR3 is CASSLAISYGYTF. DNA of the CDR3: TGCGCCAGCAGCTTGGCCATTAGCTATGGCTACACCTTC.

In the case of this clone: The sample contains more than one DNA sequence encoding this CDR3. The CDR3 spells CASSVGGTGSEKLFF. CDR3 coding DNA: TGTGCCAGCAGCGTAGGGGGGACAGGGAGTGAAAAACTGTTTTTT. This chain uses TRBV9 with TRBJ1-4; 9 bases match TRBD1. The germline V gene has CDR1 SGDLS and CDR2 YYNGEE. The CDR3 is 15 amino acids. Trimming removed 0 bases from V and 7 bases from J; junction bases left unmatched: 4.

This chain joins TRBV7-8 and TRBJ2-5; possible D gene TRBD1, 5 bases. This CDR3 has 15 residues. Germline loops: CDR1 SGHVS, CDR2 FQNEAQ. Deletions cut 4 bases from V and 5 bases from J, with 17 bases between. DNA for the CDR3: TGTGCCAGCAGCTCATACAGGCTGGGAATGGAGACCCAGTACTTC. Its protein is CASSSYRLGMETQYF.

The chain uses TRBV14 and TRBJ2-7; the D call may be TRBD1 or TRBD2 (5 bases each). Trimming took off 1 base at V and 4 bases at J, with 11 bases between the two ends. The CDR3 totals 14 residues. Germline CDR1 and CDR2: SGHDN and FVKESK. CDR3 amino acids: CASSQGGPGYEQYF. The CDR3 nucleotides read TGTGCCAGCAGCCAAGGAGGGCCAGGGTACGAGCAGTACTTC.

Comments on this clone: Distinct nucleotide sequences in the sample also encode this CDR3. The gene calls are TRBV5-4 and TRBJ2-7; 8 bases match TRBD1. The CDR3 has 14 amino acids. Germline V lookup: CDR1 SGHNT, CDR2 YYREEE (reference sequence). V lost 2 bases, J lost 2 bases, and 3 bases stayed unmatched. The CDR3 reads CASSLGQGAYEQYF. The DNA for the CDR3 is TGTGCCAGCAGCTTAGGACAGGGCGCCTACGAGCAGTACTTC. The whole variable domain, filled in from reference TRBV5-4 and TRBJ2-7, reads ETGVTQSPTHLIKTRGQQVTLRCSSQSGHNTVSWYQQALGQGPQFIFQYYREEENGRGNFPPRFSGLQFPNYSSELNVNALELDDSALYLCASSLGQGAYEQYFGPGTRLTVT.

The chain has TRBV5-1 and TRBJ2-7, with D perhaps TRBD1 or TRBD2 (5 bases each). Germline V lookup: CDR1 SGHRS, CDR2 YFSETQ. The germline V and J ends were trimmed by 0 bases and 2 bases, with 9 bases remaining between them. The CDR3 has 14 amino acids. The CDR3, as DNA: TGCGCCAGCAGCTTGGAAACGGGACCCTACGAGCAGTACTTC. Translation: CASSLETGPYEQYF.

This clone has just one count. J is TRBJ1-2 and V is TRBV11-3; 7 bases line up with TRBD1. This CDR3 is built from 13 residues. Germline CDR1 and CDR2: SGHNT and YENEEA. The trim removed 5 bases at V and 2 bases at J, leaving 2 bases unmatched. CDR3 protein: CASSEGQNYGYTF. Here the CDR3 DNA reads TGTGCCAGCAGCGAGGGACAGAACTATGGCTACACCTTC.

V gene TRBV7-2 combines with J gene TRBJ1-2; 10 bases match TRBD1. Germline V gene sequence: CDR1 SGHTA, CDR2 FQGNSA. This CDR3 is 15 amino acids long. The V segment lost 6 bases and the J segment 8 bases; nucleotides outside the gene matches: 12. CDR3 sequence: CASSPQRQGALGYTF. In nucleotides, the CDR3 is TGTGCCAGCAGTCCCCAACGACAGGGGGCGTTAGGCTACACCTTC.

The V gene is TRBV10-3, the J gene TRBJ2-3; TRBD2 is a possible D gene (5 bases). The CDR3 runs 14 residues. CDR1 ENHRY and CDR2 SYGVKD come from the germline V gene. Trimming stripped 2 bases from V and 0 bases from J, with 6 bases between. CDR3 DNA: TGTGCCATCAGTGAGACGGGGAGCACAGATACGCAGTATTTT. Its protein product is CAISETGSTDTQYF.